This TCR beta chain is from a study of blood T cells in healthy people across ages. The use of a sample-barcoded 5' primer and a J-beta primer mix characterized a second PCR of roughly 6 to 11 cycles. MiXCR, applied by TCRdb to the 5' RACE reads, yields one record per CDR3 protein. Of under 1 million distinct CDR3 sequences listed, under 55% are singletons. The trim removed 2 bases at V and 9 bases at J, leaving 8 bases unmatched. Per germline, CDR1 MNHEY and CDR2 SMNVEV (reference sequence). This CDR3 contains 16 residues. The rearrangement links TRBV27 to TRBJ2-1; 12 bases agree with TRBD2. The receptor's source is a man aged 55 to 70 in good health. Sequences were obtained from blood. CDR3 coding DNA: TGTGCCAGCAGTTTAGGGCTAGCGGGGGGGCTGGCTGAGCAGTTCTTC. It encodes CASSLGLAGGLAEQFF.